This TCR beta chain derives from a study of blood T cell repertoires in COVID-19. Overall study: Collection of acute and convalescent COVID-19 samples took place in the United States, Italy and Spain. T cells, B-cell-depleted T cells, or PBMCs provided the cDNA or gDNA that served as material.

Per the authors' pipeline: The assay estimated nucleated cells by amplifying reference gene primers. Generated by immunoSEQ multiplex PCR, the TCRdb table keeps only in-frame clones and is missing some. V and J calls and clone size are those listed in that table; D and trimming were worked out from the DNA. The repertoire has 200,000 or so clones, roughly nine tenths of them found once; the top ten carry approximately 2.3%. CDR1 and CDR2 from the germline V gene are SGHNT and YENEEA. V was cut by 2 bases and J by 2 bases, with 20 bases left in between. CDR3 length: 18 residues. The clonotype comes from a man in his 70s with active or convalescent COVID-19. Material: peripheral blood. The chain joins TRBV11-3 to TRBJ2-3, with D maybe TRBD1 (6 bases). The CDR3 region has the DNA TGTGCCAGCAGCTTATACGAAAACAGGGATAGGCACACAGATACGCAGTATTTT. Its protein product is CASSLYENRDRHTDTQYF.